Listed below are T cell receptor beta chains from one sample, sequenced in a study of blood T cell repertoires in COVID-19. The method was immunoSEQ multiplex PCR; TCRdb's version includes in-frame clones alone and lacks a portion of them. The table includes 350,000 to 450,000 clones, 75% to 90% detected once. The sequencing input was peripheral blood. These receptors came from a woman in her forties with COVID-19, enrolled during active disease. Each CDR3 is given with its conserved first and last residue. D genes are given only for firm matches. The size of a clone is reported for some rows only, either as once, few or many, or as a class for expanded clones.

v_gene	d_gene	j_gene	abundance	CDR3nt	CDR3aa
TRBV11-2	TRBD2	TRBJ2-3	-	TGTGCCAGCAGTTTCCCAAGCGGGGGGACTAGCACAGATACGCAGTATTTT	CASSFPSGGTSTDTQYF
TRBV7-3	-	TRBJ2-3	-	TGTGCCAGCAGCCCCTTAGCCCGCGATACGCAGTATTTT	CASSPLARDTQYF
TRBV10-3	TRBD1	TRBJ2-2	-	TGTGCCATCACCCTAGGGGGCCTGGCCACCGGGGAGCTGTTTTTT	CAITLGGLATGELFF
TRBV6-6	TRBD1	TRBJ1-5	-	TGTGCCACTTGGACAGGGATGCGCAATCAGCCCCAGCATTTT	CATWTGMRNQPQHF
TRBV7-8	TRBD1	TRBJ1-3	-	TGTGCCAGCAGCGAGCATCGGGACAGGGACTCTGGAAACACCATATATTTT	CASSEHRDRDSGNTIYF
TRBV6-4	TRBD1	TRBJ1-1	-	TGTGCCAGCAGTACCGGGACAGAGAACACTGAAGCTTTCTTT	CASSTGTENTEAFF
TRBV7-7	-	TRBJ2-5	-	TGTGCTAGCAGCTACATAGTGGGGGCACAAGAGACCCAGTACTTC	CASSYIVGAQETQYF
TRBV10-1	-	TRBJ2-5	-	TGCGCCAGCAGTCCTGGACACTTTTGGGAGACCCAGTACTTC	CASSPGHFWETQYF
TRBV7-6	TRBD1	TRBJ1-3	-	TGTGCCAGCAGCCTTCGACAGGGGGTTGGAAACACCATATATTTT	CASSLRQGVGNTIYF
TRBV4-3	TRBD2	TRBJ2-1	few	TGCGCCAGCAGCATAGCGGGGGGACTAAATGAGCAGTTCTTC	CASSIAGGLNEQFF
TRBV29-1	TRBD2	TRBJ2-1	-	TGCAGCGTTGAAAAAGGACGGGGGGCCTACAATGAGCAGTTCTTC	CSVEKGRGAYNEQFF
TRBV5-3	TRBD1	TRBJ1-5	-	TGTGCCAGAAGGAGGGACAGGGGGAAAGGGATGGGTCAGCCCCAGCATTTT	CARRRDRGKGMGQPQHF
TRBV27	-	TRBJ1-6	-	TGTGCCAGCAGCCCTTCCCTCGGGAGTTCACCCCTCCACTTT	CASSPSLGSSPLHF
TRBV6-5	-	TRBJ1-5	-	TGTGCCAGCAGTTACGACAAACAGAATCAGCCCCAGCATTTT	CASSYDKQNQPQHF
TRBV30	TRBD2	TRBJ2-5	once	TGTGCCTGGAGTCCCGGACTAGCAGTGGCTGAGACCCAGTACTTC	CAWSPGLAVAETQYF
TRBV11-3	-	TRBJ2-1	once	TGTGCCAGCAGCTTAGATAATGTCAGGGACAATGAGCAGTTCTTC	CASSLDNVRDNEQFF
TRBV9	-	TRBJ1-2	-	TGTGCCAGCAGCGCCCGGGGGGGTCGCGGCTACACCTTC	CASSARGGRGYTF
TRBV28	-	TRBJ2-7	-	TGTGCCAGCAGTTCCTATCAGGGGGGATACGAGCAGTACTTC	CASSSYQGGYEQYF
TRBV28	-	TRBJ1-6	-	TGTGCCAGCAGTGCAGGGGCAGTCTATAATTCACCCCTCCACTTT	CASSAGAVYNSPLHF
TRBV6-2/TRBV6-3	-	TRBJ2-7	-	TGTGCCAGCAGCAAGGGGACCTACGAGCAGTACTTC	CASSKGTYEQYF
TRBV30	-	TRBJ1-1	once	TGTGCCTGGAGTGCCAGGCAAGAAGCTTTCTTT	CAWSARQEAFF
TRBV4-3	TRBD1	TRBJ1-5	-	TGCGCCAGCAGCCTTTTCTGGGACAGGGGGCGCGCTGGCAATCAGCCCCAGCATTTT	CASSLFWDRGRAGNQPQHF
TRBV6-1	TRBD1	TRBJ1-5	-	TGTGCCAGCAGTGAGCCCGCCAGGGGGACTCAGCCCCAGCATTTT	CASSEPARGTQPQHF
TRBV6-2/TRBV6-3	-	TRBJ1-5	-	TGTGCCAGCAGTCTCCGACAGCAGCCCCAGCATTTT	CASSLRQQPQHF
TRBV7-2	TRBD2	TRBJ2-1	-	TGTGCCAGCAGCTCCCTAGCGGGAGTGATAGATGAGCAGTTCTTC	CASSSLAGVIDEQFF
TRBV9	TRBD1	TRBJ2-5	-	TGTGCCAGCAGCGCACGACAGGGCCAAGAGACCCAGTACTTC	CASSARQGQETQYF
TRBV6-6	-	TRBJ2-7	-	TGTGCCAGCAGTTACTCCCTGGGGAGGCTGGGGGAGCAGTACTTC	CASSYSLGRLGEQYF
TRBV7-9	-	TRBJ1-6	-	TGTGCCAGCAGCTTAGCGGGCAGTAATTCACCCCTCCACTTT	CASSLAGSNSPLHF
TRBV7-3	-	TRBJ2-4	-	TGTGCCAGCAGCTTTGGGGCAGGGAGGAACATTCAGTACTTC	CASSFGAGRNIQYF
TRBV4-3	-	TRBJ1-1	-	TGCGCCAGCAGCTACGGGACAAAGAGCGCTGAAGCTTTCTTT	CASSYGTKSAEAFF
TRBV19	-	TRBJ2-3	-	TGTGCCAGTAGTATAGGGAGGGGCACAGATACGCAGTATTTT	CASSIGRGTDTQYF
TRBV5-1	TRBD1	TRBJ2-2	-	TGCGCCAGCAGCTCGGGGACAGGGTTTGACGGGGAGCTGTTTTTT	CASSSGTGFDGELFF
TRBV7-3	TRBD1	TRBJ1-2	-	TGTGCCAGCAGCCATCCCGCCGACAGGGCTATTATCTATGGCTACACCTTC	CASSHPADRAIIYGYTF
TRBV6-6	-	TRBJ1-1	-	TGTGCCAGCAGTTTTAGGAGGCCTGTGAACACTGAAGCTTTCTTT	CASSFRRPVNTEAFF
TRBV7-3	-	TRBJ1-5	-	TGTGCCAGCAGCTTAACCATATCGGTGCGACAGCCCCAGCATTTT	CASSLTISVRQPQHF
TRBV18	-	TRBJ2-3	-	TGTGCCAGCTTCATCACAGATACGCAGTATTTT	CASFITDTQYF
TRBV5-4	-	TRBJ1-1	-	TGTGCCAGCAGCTTGGATCCAGGGGTCGGGGTGTTGAACACTGAAGCTTTCTTT	CASSLDPGVGVLNTEAFF
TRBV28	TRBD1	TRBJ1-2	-	TGTGCCAGCAGTACCCAACAGGGGAATGGCTATGGCTACACCTTC	CASSTQQGNGYGYTF
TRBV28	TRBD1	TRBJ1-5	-	TGTGCCAGCAGCCCGGGACAGGGTTGGCAGCCCCAGCATTTT	CASSPGQGWQPQHF
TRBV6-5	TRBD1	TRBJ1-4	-	TGTGCCAGCAGCCGAGGGACAGGGGAAAAACTGTTTTTT	CASSRGTGEKLFF
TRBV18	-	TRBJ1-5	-	TGTGCCAGCTCCCAGGACAGAGACGGTCAGCCCCAGCATTTT	CASSQDRDGQPQHF
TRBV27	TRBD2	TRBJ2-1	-	TGTGCCAGCCGCCCGGGGGGGAGCTTTTTTAATGAGCAGTTCTTC	CASRPGGSFFNEQFF
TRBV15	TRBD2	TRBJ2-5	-	TGTGCCACCAGCAGCTACCCCCCCGGGGCTAGCGGGGGCCCTGGGGAGACCCAGTACTTC	CATSSYPPGASGGPGETQYF